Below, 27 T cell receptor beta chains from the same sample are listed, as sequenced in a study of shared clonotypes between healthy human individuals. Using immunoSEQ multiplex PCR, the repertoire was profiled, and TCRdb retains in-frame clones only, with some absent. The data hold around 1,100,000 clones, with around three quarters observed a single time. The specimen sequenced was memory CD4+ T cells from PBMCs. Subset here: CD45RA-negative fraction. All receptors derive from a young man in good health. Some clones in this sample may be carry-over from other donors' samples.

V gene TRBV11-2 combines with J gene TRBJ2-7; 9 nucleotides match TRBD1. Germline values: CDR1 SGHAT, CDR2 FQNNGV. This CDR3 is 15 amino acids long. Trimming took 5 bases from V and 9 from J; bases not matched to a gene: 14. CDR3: CASSPFRDREIVQYF. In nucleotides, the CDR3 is TGTGCCAGCAGCCCTTTCCGGGACAGGGAGATTGTGCAGTACTTC.

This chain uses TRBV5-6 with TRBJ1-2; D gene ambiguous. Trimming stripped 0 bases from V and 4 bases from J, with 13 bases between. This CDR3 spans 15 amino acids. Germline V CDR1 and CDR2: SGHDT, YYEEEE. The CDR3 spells CASSLEAGYPYGYTF. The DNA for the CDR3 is TGTGCCAGCAGCTTGGAAGCAGGATATCCCTATGGCTACACCTTC.

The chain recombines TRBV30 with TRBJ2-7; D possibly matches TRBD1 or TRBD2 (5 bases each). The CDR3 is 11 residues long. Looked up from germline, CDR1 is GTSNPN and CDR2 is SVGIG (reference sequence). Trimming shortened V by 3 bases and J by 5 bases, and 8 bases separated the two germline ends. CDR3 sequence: CAWSGADEQYF. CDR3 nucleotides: TGTGCCTGGAGCGGGGCGGACGAGCAGTACTTC.

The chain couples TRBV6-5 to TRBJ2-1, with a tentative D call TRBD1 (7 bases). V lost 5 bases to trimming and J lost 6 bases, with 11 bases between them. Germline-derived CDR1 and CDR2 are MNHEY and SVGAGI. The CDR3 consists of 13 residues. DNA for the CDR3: TGTGCCAGCAGTCGACAGGGAGGCAATGAGCAGTTCTTC. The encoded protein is CASSRQGGNEQFF.

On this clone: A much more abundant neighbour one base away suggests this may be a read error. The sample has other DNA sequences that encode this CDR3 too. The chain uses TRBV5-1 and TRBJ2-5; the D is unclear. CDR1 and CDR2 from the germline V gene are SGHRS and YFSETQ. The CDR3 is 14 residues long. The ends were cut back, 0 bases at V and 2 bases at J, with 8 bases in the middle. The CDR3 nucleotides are TGCGCCAGCAGCTTGGGGAGTGGGCAAGAGACCCAGTACTTC. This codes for CASSLGSGQETQYF.

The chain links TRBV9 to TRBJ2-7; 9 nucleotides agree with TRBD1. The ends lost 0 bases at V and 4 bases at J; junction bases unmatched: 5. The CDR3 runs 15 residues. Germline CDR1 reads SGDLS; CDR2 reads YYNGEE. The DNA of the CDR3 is TGTGCCAGCAGCGTAGCCTGGGACAGGGCTTACGAGCAGTACTTC. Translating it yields CASSVAWDRAYEQYF.

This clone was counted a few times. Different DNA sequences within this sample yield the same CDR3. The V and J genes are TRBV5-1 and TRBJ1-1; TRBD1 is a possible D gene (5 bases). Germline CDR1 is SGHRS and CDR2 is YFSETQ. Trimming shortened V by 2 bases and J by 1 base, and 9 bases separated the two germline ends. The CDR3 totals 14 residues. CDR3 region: CASSLLQGNTEAFF. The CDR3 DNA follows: TGCGCCAGCAGCTTACTCCAGGGGAACACTGAAGCTTTCTTT.

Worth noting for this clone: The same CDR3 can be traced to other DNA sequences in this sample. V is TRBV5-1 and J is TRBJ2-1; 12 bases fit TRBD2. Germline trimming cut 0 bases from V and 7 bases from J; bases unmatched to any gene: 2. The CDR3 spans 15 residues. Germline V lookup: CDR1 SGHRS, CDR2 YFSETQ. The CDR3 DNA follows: TGCGCCAGCAGCTTGGCCCTAGCGGGAGGGAATGAGCAGTTCTTC. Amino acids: CASSLALAGGNEQFF.

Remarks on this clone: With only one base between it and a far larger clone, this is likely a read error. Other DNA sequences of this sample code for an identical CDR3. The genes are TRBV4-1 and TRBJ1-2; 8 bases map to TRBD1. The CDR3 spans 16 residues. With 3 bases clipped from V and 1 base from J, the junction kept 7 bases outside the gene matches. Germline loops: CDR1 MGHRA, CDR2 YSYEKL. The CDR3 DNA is TGCGCCAGCAGCCAGACCGGAACAGGGGGTAACTATGGCTACACCTTC. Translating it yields CASSQTGTGGNYGYTF.

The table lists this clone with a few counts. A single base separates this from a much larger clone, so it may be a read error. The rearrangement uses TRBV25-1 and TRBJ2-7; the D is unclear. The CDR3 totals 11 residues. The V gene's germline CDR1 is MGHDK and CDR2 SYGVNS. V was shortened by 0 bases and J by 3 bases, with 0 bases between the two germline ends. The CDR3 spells CASSEYYEQYF. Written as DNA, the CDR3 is TGTGCCAGCAGTGAATACTACGAGCAGTACTTC.

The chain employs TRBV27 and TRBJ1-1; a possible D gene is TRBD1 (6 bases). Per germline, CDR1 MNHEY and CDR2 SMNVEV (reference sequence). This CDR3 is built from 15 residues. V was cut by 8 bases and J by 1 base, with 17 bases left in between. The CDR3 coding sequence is TGTGCCAGCGATTTAGGGGGGCGAGAGAACACTGAAGCTTTCTTT. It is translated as CASDLGGRENTEAFF.

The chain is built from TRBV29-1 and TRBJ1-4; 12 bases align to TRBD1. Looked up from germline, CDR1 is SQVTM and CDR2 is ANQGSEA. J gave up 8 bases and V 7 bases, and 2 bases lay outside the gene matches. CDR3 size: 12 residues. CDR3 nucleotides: TGCAGCGGGGGACAGGGGGCCGAAAAACTGTTTTTT. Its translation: CSGGQGAEKLFF.

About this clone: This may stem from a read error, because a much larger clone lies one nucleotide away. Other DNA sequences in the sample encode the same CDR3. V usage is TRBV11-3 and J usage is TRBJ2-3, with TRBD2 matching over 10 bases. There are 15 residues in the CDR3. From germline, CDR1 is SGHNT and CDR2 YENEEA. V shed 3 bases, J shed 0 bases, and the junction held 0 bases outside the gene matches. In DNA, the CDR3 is TGTGCCAGCAGCTTGACTAGCGGGAGCACAGATACGCAGTATTTT. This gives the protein CASSLTSGSTDTQYF.

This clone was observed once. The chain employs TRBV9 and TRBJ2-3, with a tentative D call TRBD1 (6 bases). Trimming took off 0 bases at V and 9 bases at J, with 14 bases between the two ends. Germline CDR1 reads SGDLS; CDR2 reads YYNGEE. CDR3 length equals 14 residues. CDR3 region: CASSVDNLQGTQYF. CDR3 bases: TGTGCCAGCAGCGTAGATAACTTGCAGGGGACGCAGTATTTT.

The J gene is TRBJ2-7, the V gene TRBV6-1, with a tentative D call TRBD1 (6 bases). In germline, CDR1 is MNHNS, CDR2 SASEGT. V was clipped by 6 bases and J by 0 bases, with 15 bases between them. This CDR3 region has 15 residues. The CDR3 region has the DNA TGTGCCAGCAGGAGCAGGGGCTTTCTCTCCTACGAGCAGTACTTC. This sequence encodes CASRSRGFLSYEQYF.

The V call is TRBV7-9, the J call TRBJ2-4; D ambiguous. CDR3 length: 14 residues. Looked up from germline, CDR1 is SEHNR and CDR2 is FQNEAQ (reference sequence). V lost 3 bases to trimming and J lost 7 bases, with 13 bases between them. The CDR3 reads CASSFMVSGNIQYF. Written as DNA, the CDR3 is TGTGCCAGCAGCTTTATGGTTTCGGGCAACATTCAGTACTTC.

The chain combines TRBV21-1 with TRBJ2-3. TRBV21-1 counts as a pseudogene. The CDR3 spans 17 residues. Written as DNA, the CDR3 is TGTGCCAGCAGCACAACGGGACCGCTGTCACGAACAGATACGCAGTATTTT. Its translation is CASSTTGPLSRTDTQYF.

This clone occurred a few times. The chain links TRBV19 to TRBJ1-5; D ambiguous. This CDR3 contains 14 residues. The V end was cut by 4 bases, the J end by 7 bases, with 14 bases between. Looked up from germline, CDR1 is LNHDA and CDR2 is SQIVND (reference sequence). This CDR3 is CASSTGQFYQPQHF. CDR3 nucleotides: TGTGCCAGTAGTACTGGGCAGTTTTACCAGCCCCAGCATTTT.

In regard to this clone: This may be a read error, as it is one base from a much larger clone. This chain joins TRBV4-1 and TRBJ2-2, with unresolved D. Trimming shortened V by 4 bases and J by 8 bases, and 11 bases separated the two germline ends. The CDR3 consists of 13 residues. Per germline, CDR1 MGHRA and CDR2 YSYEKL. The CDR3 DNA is TGCGCCAGCAGCCGAGGAATGAGAGGGGAGCTGTTTTTT. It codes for CASSRGMRGELFF.

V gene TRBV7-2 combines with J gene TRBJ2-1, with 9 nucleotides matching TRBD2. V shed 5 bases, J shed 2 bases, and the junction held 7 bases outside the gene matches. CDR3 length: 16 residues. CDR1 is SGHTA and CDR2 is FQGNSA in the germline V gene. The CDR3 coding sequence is TGTGCCAGCAGCGTCCATAGCGGGAGACCCTACAATGAGCAGTTCTTC. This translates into CASSVHSGRPYNEQFF.

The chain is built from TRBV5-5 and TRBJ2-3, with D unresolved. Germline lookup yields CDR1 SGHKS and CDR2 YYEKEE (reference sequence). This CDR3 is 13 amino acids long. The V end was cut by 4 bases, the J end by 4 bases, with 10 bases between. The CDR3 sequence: CASSLDWPDTQYF. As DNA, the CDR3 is TGTGCCAGCAGCCTAGACTGGCCAGATACGCAGTATTTT.

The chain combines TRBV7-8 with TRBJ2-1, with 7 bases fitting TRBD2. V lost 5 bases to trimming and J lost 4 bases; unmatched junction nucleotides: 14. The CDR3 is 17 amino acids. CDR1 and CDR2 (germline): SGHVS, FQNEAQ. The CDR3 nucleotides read TGTGCCAGCAGCCGAATTCAGGCCGCGGGAGAATACAATGAGCAGTTCTTC. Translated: CASSRIQAAGEYNEQFF.

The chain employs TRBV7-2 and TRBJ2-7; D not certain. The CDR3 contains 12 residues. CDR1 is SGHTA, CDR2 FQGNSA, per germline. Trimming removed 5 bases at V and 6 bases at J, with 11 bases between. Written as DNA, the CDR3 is TGTGCCAGCAGCCCCCCCTGGGTCGAGCAGTACTTC. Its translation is CASSPPWVEQYF. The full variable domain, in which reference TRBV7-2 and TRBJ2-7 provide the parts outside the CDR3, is GAGVSQSPSNKVTEKGKDVELRCDPISGHTALYWYRQSLGQGLEFLIYFQGNSAPDKSGLPSDRFSAERTGGSVSTLTIQRTQQEDSAVYLCASSPPWVEQYFGPGTRLTVT.

CDR3 sequence reads: CASSFQGAWEKLFF. CDR3 bases: TGTGCCAGCAGTTTCCAGGGGGCCTGGGAAAAACTGTTTTTT. The chain couples TRBV28 to TRBJ1-4; TRBD1 matches 8 bases. Trimming at V came to 3 bases and at J to 8 bases, leaving 5 bases not matched to a gene. CDR1 and CDR2 from the germline V gene are MDHEN and SYDVKM. The CDR3 runs 14 residues.

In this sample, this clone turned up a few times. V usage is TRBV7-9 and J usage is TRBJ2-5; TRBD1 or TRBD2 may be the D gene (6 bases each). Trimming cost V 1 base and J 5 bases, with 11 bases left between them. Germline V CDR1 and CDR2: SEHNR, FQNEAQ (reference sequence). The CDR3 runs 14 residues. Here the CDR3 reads CASSLVGGWETQYF. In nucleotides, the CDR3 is TGTGCCAGCAGCTTAGTGGGGGGCTGGGAGACCCAGTACTTC.

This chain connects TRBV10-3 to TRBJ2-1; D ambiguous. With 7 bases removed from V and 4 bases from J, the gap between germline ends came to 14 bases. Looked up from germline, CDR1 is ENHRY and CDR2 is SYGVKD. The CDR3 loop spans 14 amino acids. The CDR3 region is CAITSNERYNEQFF. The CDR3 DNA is TGTGCCATCACCTCAAACGAAAGATACAATGAGCAGTTCTTC.

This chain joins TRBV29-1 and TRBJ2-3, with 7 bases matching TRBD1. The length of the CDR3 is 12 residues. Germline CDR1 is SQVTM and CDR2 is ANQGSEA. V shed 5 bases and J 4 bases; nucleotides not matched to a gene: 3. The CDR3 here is CSVRQGADTQYF. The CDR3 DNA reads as TGCAGCGTTAGGCAGGGGGCAGATACGCAGTATTTT.